One and the same sample provided the 15 T cell receptor beta chains below, sequenced in a study of long-term antiretroviral therapy in people with HIV. Version v3.0 of the immunoSEQ assay was performed at survey level. The protocol was immunoSEQ multiplex PCR, while the TCRdb copy is restricted to in-frame clones and leaves out a portion. Of about 40,000 clones in the sample, around four fifths are singletons; the top ten hold roughly 5.8%. Here the sequenced sample was unsorted PBMCs, taken 1 year after starting antiretroviral therapy. The receptors originated from a young man with HIV.

This chain connects TRBV19 to TRBJ2-1; 8 nucleotides line up with TRBD2. The CDR3 is 16 residues long. The germline CDR1 and CDR2 sequences are LNHDA and SQIVND (reference sequence). V shed 3 bases, J shed 2 bases, and the junction held 6 bases outside the gene matches. The CDR3: CASSMRSGLAYNEQFF. CDR3 bases: TGTGCCAGTAGTATGCGTTCGGGACTAGCCTACAATGAGCAGTTCTTC.

This chain connects TRBV9 to TRBJ1-1; 10 bases fit TRBD1. This CDR3 is built from 16 residues. CDR1 and CDR2 (germline): SGDLS, YYNGEE. The trim removed 0 bases at V and 0 bases at J, leaving 2 bases unmatched. As DNA, the CDR3 is TGTGCCAGCAGCGTAGGGACAGGGGGTATGAACACTGAAGCTTTCTTT. Protein: CASSVGTGGMNTEAFF.

The chain carries TRBV7-9 and TRBJ1-1; the D is unclear. The CDR3 is made up of 11 amino acids. From germline, CDR1 is SEHNR and CDR2 FQNEAQ (reference sequence). V was cut by 1 base and J by 8 bases, with 5 bases left in between. CDR3 loop: CASSLGKEAFF. DNA of the CDR3: TGTGCCAGCAGCTTAGGTAAAGAAGCTTTCTTT.

V gene TRBV18 combines with J gene TRBJ2-7, with a tentative D call TRBD1 (6 bases). From germline, CDR1 is KGHSH and CDR2 LQKENI. Trimming left V 3 bases short and J 5 bases short, with 14 bases between. The CDR3 is 14 residues long. CDR3: CASSPHPGADEQYF. In nucleotides, the CDR3 is TGTGCCAGCTCACCGCATCCAGGGGCTGACGAGCAGTACTTC.

This clone is a singleton in its sample. The chain employs TRBV27 and TRBJ2-7; 12 nucleotides agree with TRBD1. The CDR3 has 14 amino acids. Germline trimming cut 4 bases from V and 6 bases from J; bases unmatched to any gene: 4. Germline assignment: CDR1 MNHEY and CDR2 SMNVEV (reference sequence). The CDR3 reads CASSSGTGGREQYF. The CDR3 region has the DNA TGTGCCAGCAGTTCCGGGACAGGGGGCCGCGAGCAGTACTTC.

This chain uses TRBV7-9 with TRBJ1-1; D is undetermined. V dropped 0 bases and J dropped 1 base, with 12 bases sitting between them. This CDR3 contains 16 residues. Germline V gene data show CDR1 as SEHNR and CDR2 as FQNEAQ (reference sequence). CDR3 nucleotides: TGTGCCAGCAGCTTAGCGCTGCGGCACCCGAACACTGAAGCTTTCTTT. It specifies CASSLALRHPNTEAFF.

CDR3 sequence (DNA): TGCGCCAGCAGCCTTGGACAGGGCTCCTACGAGCAGTACTTC. Its protein product is CASSLGQGSYEQYF. The rearrangement links TRBV5-1 to TRBJ2-7; 8 positions match TRBD1. J gave up 0 bases and V 4 bases, and 3 bases lay outside the gene matches. Germline lookup yields CDR1 SGHRS and CDR2 YFSETQ. CDR3 size: 14 residues.

V and J are TRBV15 and TRBJ2-1; the D gene is possibly TRBD2 (6 bases). The CDR3 loop spans 13 amino acids. Per germline, CDR1 LNHNV and CDR2 YYDKDF (reference sequence). V lost 5 bases to trimming and J lost 12 bases, with 17 bases between them. In nucleotides, the CDR3 is TGTGCCACCAGCCGTCTTTCTAGCGACTGGCAGTTCTTC. Its protein product is CATSRLSSDWQFF.

The rearrangement links TRBV6-1 to TRBJ2-7; unclear D gene. The CDR3 has 12 amino acids. The germline V gene has CDR1 MNHNS and CDR2 SASEGT. Trimming cost V 7 bases and J 4 bases, with 11 bases left between them. The CDR3 spells CASTLAGYEQYF. In DNA, the CDR3 is TGTGCCAGCACCTTGGCCGGGTACGAGCAGTACTTC.

The chain uses TRBV7-6 and TRBJ2-7; possibly TRBD2 for D (6 bases). This CDR3 has 14 residues. Trimming removed 5 bases from V and 0 bases from J, with 11 bases in between. Germline V CDR1 and CDR2: SGHVS, FNYEAQ. The CDR3 region is CASSRDSLSYEQYF. As DNA, the CDR3 is TGTGCCAGCAGCCGGGACTCCCTCTCCTACGAGCAGTACTTC.

The V and J genes are TRBV18 and TRBJ2-3; TRBD1 matches 7 bases. Germline CDR1 and CDR2: KGHSH and LQKENI. The CDR3 consists of 16 residues. Unmatched junction bases numbered 10, after V lost 4 bases and J lost 3 bases. In DNA, the CDR3 is TGTGCCAGCTCACACACAGGACAGGCGTATACAGATACGCAGTATTTT. Residues: CASSHTGQAYTDTQYF.

This chain links TRBV19 with TRBJ2-1; perhaps TRBD1 as D (6 bases). CDR3 length equals 20 residues. Germline loops: CDR1 LNHDA, CDR2 SQIVND (reference sequence). V was shortened by 4 bases and J by 0 bases, with 25 bases between the two germline ends. CDR3 DNA: TGTGCCAGTAGTACGCGACTCACCGCCTTACAGGGAAGCTCCTACAATGAGCAGTTCTTC. Translated: CASSTRLTALQGSSYNEQFF. The entire variable domain, with the rest obtained from reference TRBV19 and TRBJ2-1, is as follows: DGGITQSPKYLFRKEGQNVTLSCEQNLNHDAMYWYRQDPGQGLRLIYYSQIVNDFQKGDIAEGYSVSREKKESFPLTVTSAQKNPTAFYLCASSTRLTALQGSSYNEQFFGPGTRLTVL.

This clone was detected a few times. CDR3 in amino acids: CASSPPVRTGSGNTIYF. CDR3 in DNA: TGCGCCAGCAGCCCACCCGTCCGGACAGGGTCTGGAAACACCATATATTTT. This rearrangement joins TRBV5-1 to TRBJ1-3; 8 nucleotides agree with TRBD1. This CDR3 is 17 amino acids long. The V gene end was trimmed by 4 bases and the J gene end by 1 base; junction bases not matched to a gene: 10. CDR1 is SGHRS and CDR2 is YFSETQ in the germline V gene.

The CDR3 spells CASSLGRLGQGNYGYTF. The CDR3, as DNA: TGTGCCAGCAGCTTAGGCCGATTAGGACAGGGAAACTATGGCTACACCTTC. The chain uses TRBV13 and TRBJ1-2; 8 nucleotides line up with TRBD1. The CDR3 sequence is 17 residues long. J was trimmed by 2 bases and V by 0 bases; bases with no gene match: 8. Germline V CDR1 and CDR2: PRHDT, FYEKMQ (reference sequence).

This clone occurred once. This rearrangement joins TRBV27 to TRBJ1-1, with D tentatively TRBD1 (5 bases). Per germline, CDR1 MNHEY and CDR2 SMNVEV (reference sequence). This CDR3 has 13 amino acids. The V end lost 3 bases, the J end lost 8 bases, and 13 bases lay between the germline ends. CDR3 in DNA: TGTGCCAGCAGTTTCGGGCAGGGTGCGGAAGCTTTCTTT. Translated, it gives CASSFGQGAEAFF.